The 28 T cell receptor beta chains below all came from one sample that was sequenced in a study of OX40 agonist ivuxolimab in advanced cancers. Libraries were prepared by immunoSEQ multiplex PCR; TCRdb keeps only in-frame clonotypes and omits some of them. The sample has more than 60,000 clones; 94% are singletons. The sample was CD4+ or CD8+ T cells sorted from blood, taken in a trial of the OX40 agonist ivuxolimab. These receptors were taken from an adult with an advanced solid tumor such as melanoma, head and neck, liver or kidney cancer.

The chain has TRBV7-2 and TRBJ2-5; weak D call: TRBD2 (7 bases). Trimming shortened V by 8 bases and J by 5 bases, and 12 bases separated the two germline ends. CDR3 length: 12 amino acids. CDR1 is SGHTA and CDR2 is FQGNSA in the germline V gene. The DNA of the CDR3 is TGTGCCAGCTGCAGGGGAGGGGAGACCCAGTACTTC. Its protein product is CASCRGGETQYF. The full variable domain, completed using reference TRBV7-2 and TRBJ2-5, is GAGVSQSPSNKVTEKGKDVELRCDPISGHTALYWYRQSLGQGLEFLIYFQGNSAPDKSGLPSDRFSAERTGGSVSTLTIQRTQQEDSAVYLCASCRGGETQYFGPGTRLLVL.

This chain links TRBV5-6 with TRBJ2-7; D is perhaps TRBD1 (6 bases). Trimming stripped 4 bases from V and 3 bases from J, with 17 bases between. Germline V gives CDR1 SGHDT, CDR2 YYEEEE. CDR3 size: 15 residues. The CDR3 reads CASSGRGGLRYEQYF. CDR3 DNA: TGTGCCAGCAGCGGCAGGGGTGGCTTGCGCTACGAGCAGTACTTC.

The V call is TRBV6-1, the J call TRBJ2-7, with 12 nucleotides matching TRBD2. The CDR3 is 17 residues long. Germline values: CDR1 MNHNS, CDR2 SASEGT. Trimming cost V 0 bases and J 7 bases; bases outside gene matches: 10. The CDR3 reads CASSEASSGRALFEQYF. CDR3 DNA sequence: TGTGCCAGCAGTGAAGCCTCTAGCGGGAGGGCCTTATTTGAGCAGTACTTC.

This clone has just a few counts. V is TRBV2 and J is TRBJ2-1; D uncertain. Trimming removed 8 bases at V and 0 bases at J, with 8 bases between. Germline values: CDR1 SNHLY, CDR2 FYNNEI. The CDR3 length is 13 residues. The CDR3 reads CASRSSSYNEQFF. The CDR3 DNA sequence: TGTGCCAGCCGATCGTCCTCCTACAATGAGCAGTTCTTC.

This chain connects TRBV6-5 to TRBJ1-2; D is unresolved. The CDR3 has 13 residues. Trimming removed 6 bases from V and 5 bases from J, with 13 bases in between. From germline, CDR1 is MNHEY and CDR2 SVGAGI. This CDR3 reads CASSPVADYGYTF. The CDR3 nucleotides are TGTGCCAGCAGCCCCGTGGCGGATTATGGCTACACCTTC.

The V and J genes are TRBV11-3 and TRBJ2-1; D perhaps matches TRBD2 (6 bases). V gave up 3 bases and J gave up 8 bases, with 14 bases separating them. CDR1 SGHNT and CDR2 YENEEA come from the germline V gene. This CDR3 is 14 amino acids long. The CDR3 here is CASSFTSPDDEQFF. The CDR3 DNA reads TGTGCCAGCAGCTTTACTAGCCCCGATGATGAGCAGTTCTTC.

This clone was counted between two and nine times. In the same sample, other DNA sequences code for this CDR3. This chain uses TRBV27 with TRBJ1-5; the match to TRBD1 covers 11 bases. Germline V CDR1 and CDR2: MNHEY, SMNVEV (reference sequence). The V segment lost 4 bases and the J segment 4 bases; nucleotides outside the gene matches: 3. The CDR3 runs 15 residues. The CDR3 DNA reads as TGTGCCAGCAGTTCGGGGACAGGGGGTAATCAGCCCCAGCATTTT. It codes for CASSSGTGGNQPQHF.

This chain joins TRBV6-4 and TRBJ2-1; D possibly corresponds to TRBD1 (6 bases). This CDR3 contains 13 residues. The V and J ends lost 4 bases and 8 bases respectively, with 12 bases between them. From germline, CDR1 is MRHNA and CDR2 SNTAGT. CDR3 loop: CASSGKQGYEQFF. The CDR3 DNA follows: TGTGCCAGCAGTGGAAAACAGGGTTATGAGCAGTTCTTC.

The chain uses TRBV27 and TRBJ2-1; TRBD2 agrees at 12 bases. The CDR3 has 16 amino acids. Per the germline V gene, CDR1 is MNHEY and CDR2 is SMNVEV (reference sequence). V was clipped by 0 bases and J by 10 bases; unmatched bases: 7. The CDR3 sequence is CASSLSVLAGGLEQFF. Written as DNA, the CDR3 is TGTGCCAGCAGTTTATCGGTACTAGCGGGAGGTCTGGAGCAGTTCTTC.

The chain carries TRBV27 and TRBJ1-1, with D unresolved. V lost 0 bases, J lost 7 bases, and 18 bases lay in between. This CDR3 is built from 16 residues. Germline CDR1 reads MNHEY; CDR2 reads SMNVEV (reference sequence). The CDR3 DNA reads as TGTGCCAGCAGTTTATCAGTCGGTGGGGAGGGCCTTGAAGCTTTCTTT. Protein: CASSLSVGGEGLEAFF.

The chain uses TRBV28 and TRBJ2-1; no firm D call. The CDR3 runs to 11 residues. The V gene's germline CDR1 is MDHEN and CDR2 SYDVKM. Trimming removed 6 bases at V and 4 bases at J, with 4 bases between. The CDR3: CASSPYNEQFF. CDR3 in DNA: TGTGCCAGCAGCCCATACAATGAGCAGTTCTTC.

The chain uses TRBV9 and TRBJ1-5, with TRBD1 as a possible D gene (6 bases). The CDR3 contains 15 residues. V was pared by 4 bases and J by 10 bases, with 21 bases between. The germline CDR1 and CDR2 sequences are SGDLS and YYNGEE. CDR3 residues: CASSPSGDTSRPQHF. CDR3 coding DNA: TGTGCCAGCAGCCCAAGCGGGGACACATCTCGCCCCCAGCATTTT. Supplemented by reference TRBV9 and TRBJ1-5, the full variable domain reads DSGVTQTPKHLITATGQRVTLRCSPRSGDLSVYWYQQSLDQGLQFLIQYYNGEERAKGNILERFSAQQFPDLHSELNLSSLELGDSALYFCASSPSGDTSRPQHFGDGTRLSIL.

CDR3 in amino acids: CASSYGEGEQYF. The CDR3 coding sequence is TGTGCCAGCAGTTACGGGGAGGGCGAGCAGTACTTC. The chain couples TRBV6-5 to TRBJ2-7, with 7 bases fitting TRBD2. CDR1 and CDR2 (germline): MNHEY, SVGAGI. Unmatched junction bases numbered 1, after V lost 2 bases and J lost 6 bases. CDR3 size: 12 residues.

This clone was counted once. This chain connects TRBV7-9 to TRBJ2-7, with 11 nucleotides matching TRBD2. V lost 6 bases to trimming and J lost 1 base; unmatched junction nucleotides: 8. CDR1 is SEHNR and CDR2 is FQNEAQ in the germline V gene (reference sequence). The CDR3 covers 16 residues. The DNA of the CDR3 is TGTGCCAGCAGGGGCCTAGCGGGAGGATCATCCTACGAGCAGTACTTC. This gives the protein CASRGLAGGSSYEQYF.

The V gene is TRBV7-9, the J gene TRBJ2-1; D may correspond to TRBD1 or TRBD2 (6 bases each). CDR1 SEHNR and CDR2 FQNEAQ come from the germline V gene (reference sequence). This CDR3 has 17 amino acids. The V end lost 5 bases, the J end lost 7 bases, and 24 bases lay between the germline ends. The CDR3 here is CASSPGGRGWERNEQFF. CDR3 in DNA: TGTGCCAGCAGCCCCGGGGGAAGGGGGTGGGAACGGAATGAGCAGTTCTTC.

This chain connects TRBV27 to TRBJ2-1; 13 bases are shared with TRBD2. Germline CDR1 reads MNHEY; CDR2 reads SMNVEV (reference sequence). CDR3 length: 16 residues. Germline trimming cut 5 bases from V and 4 bases from J; bases unmatched to any gene: 5. Written as DNA, the CDR3 is TGTGCCAGCAGTGACCCACTAGCGGGAGGGTACAATGAGCAGTTCTTC. Amino acids: CASSDPLAGGYNEQFF.

The chain has TRBV13 and TRBJ2-1; D is unclear. This CDR3 comprises 13 residues. CDR1 is PRHDT and CDR2 is FYEKMQ in the germline V gene (reference sequence). V was trimmed by 5 bases and J by 5 bases, leaving 10 bases between them. The DNA for the CDR3 is TGTGCCAGCAGCCCTGCTACAGACAATGAGCAGTTCTTC. Translated: CASSPATDNEQFF.

The chain couples TRBV19 to TRBJ2-2, with TRBD2 identical over 13 bases. From germline, CDR1 is LNHDA and CDR2 SQIVND (reference sequence). The CDR3 sequence is 14 residues long. V was pared by 7 bases and J by 8 bases, with 4 bases of the junction left unmatched. In nucleotides, the CDR3 is TGTGCCAGTACCACTAGCGGGAGGGGTGGGGAGCTGTTTTTT. Its translation is CASTTSGRGGELFF. The full variable domain, in which reference TRBV19 and TRBJ2-2 provide the parts outside the CDR3, is DGGITQSPKYLFRKEGQNVTLSCEQNLNHDAMYWYRQDPGQGLRLIYYSQIVNDFQKGDIAEGYSVSREKKESFPLTVTSAQKNPTAFYLCASTTSGRGGELFFGEGSRLTVL.

This chain connects TRBV5-6 to TRBJ2-5, with D unresolved. V shed 2 bases and J shed 4 bases, with 3 bases lying between them. The CDR3 length is 11 residues. Germline values: CDR1 SGHDT, CDR2 YYEEEE. In DNA, the CDR3 is TGTGCCAGCAGCTTTGCAGAGACCCAGTACTTC. It translates to CASSFAETQYF.

The CDR3 DNA sequence: TGTGCCAGCAGCACGACTCGAAGCACAGATACGCAGTATTTT. It translates to CASSTTRSTDTQYF. The genes are TRBV5-5 and TRBJ2-3; D gene unclear. Per germline, CDR1 SGHKS and CDR2 YYEKEE (reference sequence). The CDR3 consists of 14 residues. V gave up 4 bases and J gave up 0 bases, with 9 bases separating them.

The rearrangement joins TRBV4-3 to TRBJ2-7, with D perhaps TRBD1 or TRBD2 (5 bases each). Germline V gives CDR1 LGHNA, CDR2 YSLEER. Trimming stripped 3 bases from V and 6 bases from J, with 15 bases between. This CDR3 comprises 14 residues. CDR3 coding DNA: TGCGCCAGCAGCCAGGGACGTGGGGCCGGCGAGCAGTACTTC. Its protein is CASSQGRGAGEQYF.

As regards this clone: The junction and the germline gene differ at one end; a read error may be behind it. This chain connects TRBV7-7 to TRBJ2-5; perhaps TRBD1 as D (5 bases). The CDR3 runs 14 residues. Per the germline V gene, CDR1 is SSHAT and CDR2 is FNYEAQ (reference sequence). In nucleotides, the CDR3 is TGTGCTAGCACCAAGGCAGGGCCCCAAGAGACCCAGTACTTC. Amino acids: CASTKAGPQETQYF.

The chain links TRBV7-9 to TRBJ2-7; tentatively, D is TRBD2 (6 bases). CDR3 size: 15 residues. From germline, CDR1 is SEHNR and CDR2 FQNEAQ (reference sequence). V was trimmed by 0 bases and J by 2 bases, leaving 11 bases between them. CDR3 residues: CASSLAEGRTYEQYF. In nucleotides, the CDR3 is TGTGCCAGCAGCTTAGCGGAGGGCAGGACCTACGAGCAGTACTTC.

The rearrangement uses TRBV7-6 and TRBJ2-5; 8 bases line up with TRBD1. This CDR3 is built from 15 residues. Per the germline V gene, CDR1 is SGHVS and CDR2 is FNYEAQ. The V and J ends lost 4 bases and 5 bases, in that order; junction bases with no gene match: 9. The CDR3 protein is CASSSPGTGTETQYF. The CDR3 DNA follows: TGTGCCAGCAGCTCGCCCGGGACAGGCACTGAGACCCAGTACTTC.

The chain combines TRBV5-6 with TRBJ1-2, with 10 bases matching TRBD1. Germline V gives CDR1 SGHDT, CDR2 YYEEEE. V was pared by 0 bases and J by 0 bases, with 5 bases of the junction left unmatched. There are 17 residues in the CDR3. DNA of the CDR3: TGTGCCAGCAGCTTGGGACAGGGGGCGAAATCTAACTATGGCTACACCTTC. This translates into CASSLGQGAKSNYGYTF.

The chain uses TRBV7-9 and TRBJ1-2; 9 nucleotides line up with TRBD1. V trimming: 7 bases; J trimming: 3 bases; junction bases outside the gene matches: 15. Germline V gene lookup returns CDR1 SEHNR and CDR2 FQNEAQ (reference sequence). CDR3 size: 17 residues. The CDR3 DNA follows: TGTGCCAGCAACTCAGGACAGGGGACGATGCGGGACTATGGCTACACCTTC. Amino acids: CASNSGQGTMRDYGYTF.

The genes are TRBV7-2 and TRBJ2-1; D not certain. This CDR3 spans 13 amino acids. Trimming removed 5 bases from V and 4 bases from J, with 9 bases in between. Germline values: CDR1 SGHTA, CDR2 FQGNSA. CDR3 in amino acids: CASSPRSYNEQFF. In DNA form, the CDR3 reads TGTGCCAGCAGCCCCCGTTCTTACAATGAGCAGTTCTTC.

V and J are TRBV20-1 and TRBJ1-1; D is unresolved. V shed 1 base and J shed 10 bases, with 10 bases lying between them. Germline assignment: CDR1 DFQATT and CDR2 SNEGSKA (reference sequence). This CDR3 is 11 amino acids long. Written as DNA, the CDR3 is TGCAGTGCTAGAGTGGCCGGAGGAGCTTTCTTT. Translating it yields CSARVAGGAFF.